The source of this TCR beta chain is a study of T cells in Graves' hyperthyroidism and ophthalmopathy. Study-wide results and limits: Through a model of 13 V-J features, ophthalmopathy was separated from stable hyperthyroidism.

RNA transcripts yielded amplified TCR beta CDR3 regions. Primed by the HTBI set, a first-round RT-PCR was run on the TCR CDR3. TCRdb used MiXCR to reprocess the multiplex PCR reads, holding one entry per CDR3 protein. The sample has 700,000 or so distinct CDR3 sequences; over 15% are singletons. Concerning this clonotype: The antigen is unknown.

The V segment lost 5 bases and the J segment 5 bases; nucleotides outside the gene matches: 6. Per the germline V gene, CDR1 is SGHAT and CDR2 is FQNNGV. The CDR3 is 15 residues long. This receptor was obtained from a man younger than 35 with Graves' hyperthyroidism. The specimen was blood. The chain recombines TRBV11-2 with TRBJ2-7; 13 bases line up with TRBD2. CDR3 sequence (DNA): TGTGCCAGCAGCCAAGGGACTAGCGGGACCCACGAGCAGTACTTC. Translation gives CASSQGTSGTHEQYF.